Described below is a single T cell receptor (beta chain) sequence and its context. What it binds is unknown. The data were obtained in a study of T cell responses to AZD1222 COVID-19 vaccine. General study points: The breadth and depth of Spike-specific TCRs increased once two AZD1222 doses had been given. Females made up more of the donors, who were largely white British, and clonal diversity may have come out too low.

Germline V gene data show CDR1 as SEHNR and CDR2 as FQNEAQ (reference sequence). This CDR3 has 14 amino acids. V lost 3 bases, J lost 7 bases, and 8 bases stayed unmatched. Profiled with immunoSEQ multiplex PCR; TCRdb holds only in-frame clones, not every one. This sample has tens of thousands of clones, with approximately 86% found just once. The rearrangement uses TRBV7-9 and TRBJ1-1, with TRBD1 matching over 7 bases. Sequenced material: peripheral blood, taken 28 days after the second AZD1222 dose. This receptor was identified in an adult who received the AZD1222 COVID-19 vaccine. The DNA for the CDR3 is TGTGCCAGCAGCTTCAGCAGGGGGTTGGGTGAAGCTTTCTTT. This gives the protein CASSFSRGLGEAFF.